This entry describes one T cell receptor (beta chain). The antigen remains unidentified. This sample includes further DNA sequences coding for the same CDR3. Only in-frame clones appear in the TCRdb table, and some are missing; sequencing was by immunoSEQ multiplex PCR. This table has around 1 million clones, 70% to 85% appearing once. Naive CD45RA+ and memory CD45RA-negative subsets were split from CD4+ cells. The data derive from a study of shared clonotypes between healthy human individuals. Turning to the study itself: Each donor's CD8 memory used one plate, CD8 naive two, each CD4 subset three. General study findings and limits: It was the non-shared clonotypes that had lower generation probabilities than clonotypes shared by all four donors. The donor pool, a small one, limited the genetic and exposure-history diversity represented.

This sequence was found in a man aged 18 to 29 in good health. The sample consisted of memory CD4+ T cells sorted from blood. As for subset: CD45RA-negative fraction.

The CDR3 bases are TGTGCCAGCAGAGCTCGGACAGGGAACACTGAAGCTTTCTTT. Residues: CASRARTGNTEAFF. The rearrangement links TRBV6-5 to TRBJ1-1, with 7 nucleotides matching TRBD1. CDR1 is MNHEY, CDR2 SVGAGI, per germline. V lost 6 bases, J lost 1 base, and 5 bases stayed unmatched. The CDR3 is 14 amino acids.